These 27 T cell receptor beta chains originate from one sample sequenced in a study of CD8 T cells in ankylosing spondylitis. Their antigens are not known. Overall study results and limits: A TCR beta motif of several highly homologous variants appeared characteristic of ankylosing spondylitis blood.

TCRdb re-called the 5' RACE reads through MiXCR, storing one row per CDR3 protein. This sample has fewer than 500,000 distinct CDR3 sequences, with around 20% found just once. Sequenced material: blood, either unsorted or a sorted T cell fraction (not recorded which). These receptors all stem from a male donor with ankylosing spondylitis.

The chain is built from TRBV11-2 and TRBJ2-1; tentatively, D is TRBD2 (5 bases). The CDR3 runs to 16 residues. Germline CDR1 SGHAT, CDR2 FQNNGV. V gave up 2 bases and J gave up 10 bases, with 21 bases separating them. DNA of the CDR3: TGTGCCAGCAGCTTAAGCTGGGGAGCGAATCCTACAGAGCAGTTCTTC. Its translation is CASSLSWGANPTEQFF.

Only a few counts were recorded for this clonotype. The CDR3 here is CSATRLPRVDTQYF. The CDR3 DNA reads TGCAGTGCTACCCGACTACCTCGGGTTGATACGCAGTATTTT. The gene calls are TRBV20-1 and TRBJ2-3; maybe TRBD2 (5 bases). There are 14 residues in the CDR3. The germline V gene encodes CDR1 DFQATT and CDR2 SNEGSKA (reference sequence). Between the trimmed V and J ends, which lost 4 bases and 6 bases, there was a span of 17 bases.

This clonotype was counted a few times. CDR3 sequence (DNA): TGTGCCATCAGCCCGAGAAGTGGGAAAACTTCCTACAATGAGCAGTTCTTC. It encodes CAISPRSGKTSYNEQFF. The V call is TRBV10-3, the J call TRBJ2-1; D remains unclear. Looked up from germline, CDR1 is ENHRY and CDR2 is SYGVKD. This CDR3 is built from 17 residues. With 6 bases removed from V and 1 base from J, the gap between germline ends came to 19 bases.

This clonotype appeared a few times. The gene calls are TRBV6-1 and TRBJ2-3; 13 nucleotides agree with TRBD2. The CDR3 is 18 amino acids. V was pared by 2 bases and J by 6 bases, with 11 bases of the junction left unmatched. Germline CDR1 and CDR2: MNHNS and SASEGT. The CDR3: CASSEPPGLAGVLDTQYF. The CDR3 DNA is TGTGCCAGCAGTGAACCCCCCGGACTAGCGGGAGTATTGGATACGCAGTATTTT.

This clonotype was seen more than once but under ten times. This chain connects TRBV7-3 to TRBJ2-1, with D perhaps being TRBD1 or TRBD2 (6 bases each). The CDR3 contains 14 residues. Germline CDR1 SGHTA, CDR2 FQGTGA. With 5 bases removed from V and 8 bases from J, the gap between germline ends came to 16 bases. CDR3 sequence (DNA): TGTGCCAGCAGCCCCGGAGGGGGAGCGTATGAGCAGTTCTTC. This gives the protein CASSPGGGAYEQFF.

V is TRBV5-1 and J is TRBJ2-2; 8 bases match TRBD2. Germline V gene sequence: CDR1 SGHRS, CDR2 YFSETQ. The CDR3 contains 16 residues. Losses at the gene ends were 1 base for V and 5 bases for J; bases not matched to a gene: 7. The CDR3 sequence is CASSLISGTQTGELFF. CDR3 DNA: TGCGCCAGCAGCTTGATTAGCGGGACACAAACCGGGGAGCTGTTTTTT.

This clonotype was seen more than once but under ten times. The chain uses TRBV7-9 and TRBJ2-1; a weak D match, TRBD2 (6 bases). The CDR3 spans 16 residues. CDR1 and CDR2 from the germline V gene are SEHNR and FQNEAQ (reference sequence). V gave up 0 bases and J gave up 4 bases, with 13 bases separating them. The CDR3 loop is CASSLALARLYNEQFF. The CDR3 coding sequence is TGTGCCAGCAGCTTAGCTCTAGCGCGTTTGTACAATGAGCAGTTCTTC.

The rearrangement uses TRBV15 and TRBJ2-1; D may be TRBD2 (5 bases). With 0 bases removed from V and 4 bases from J, the gap between germline ends came to 13 bases. The CDR3 sequence is 16 residues long. The germline V gene has CDR1 LNHNV and CDR2 YYDKDF (reference sequence). CDR3 bases: TGTGCCACCAGCAGAGAGGGGAGACGCCAGTACAATGAGCAGTTCTTC. As protein: CATSREGRRQYNEQFF. The full variable domain, rest sourced from reference TRBV15 and TRBJ2-1, is DAMVIQNPRYQVTQFGKPVTLSCSQTLNHNVMYWYQQKSSQAPKLLFHYYDKDFNNEADTPDNFQSRRPNTSFCFLDIRSPGLGDTAMYLCATSREGRRQYNEQFFGPGTRLTVL.

The gene calls are TRBV28 and TRBJ1-1; TRBD1 aligns across 12 bases. CDR1 and CDR2 from the germline V gene are MDHEN and SYDVKM. Trimming at V came to 6 bases and at J to 4 bases, leaving 15 bases not matched to a gene. The CDR3 has 18 amino acids. CDR3 region: CASSSYDGTGGGATEAFF. CDR3 DNA sequence: TGTGCCAGCAGCTCCTACGATGGGACAGGGGGCGGGGCCACTGAAGCTTTCTTT.

The V gene is TRBV20-1, the J gene TRBJ1-4, with TRBD1 matching over 7 bases. Per germline, CDR1 DFQATT and CDR2 SNEGSKA (reference sequence). The CDR3 spans 15 residues. V gave up 3 bases and J gave up 6 bases; unmatched junction bases: 10. CDR3 DNA: TGCAGTGCTAGGGGTCGACAGGGAGGGGATGAAAAACTGTTTTTT. Amino acid sequence: CSARGRQGGDEKLFF.

This rearrangement joins TRBV5-1 to TRBJ2-4; D may be TRBD2 (5 bases). The CDR3 runs 15 residues. The germline CDR1 and CDR2 sequences are SGHRS and YFSETQ. V shed 2 bases and J shed 1 base, with 10 bases lying between them. CDR3 loop: CASSFLEGAKNIQYF. Here the CDR3 DNA reads TGCGCCAGCAGCTTCTTAGAGGGTGCCAAAAACATTCAGTACTTC.

This clonotype was observed a handful of times. The chain combines TRBV12-3 or TRBV12-4 with TRBJ2-7, with 8 bases fitting TRBD2. Trimming took 3 bases from V and 0 from J; bases not matched to a gene: 4. CDR3 length equals 15 residues. CDR3 DNA sequence: TGTGCCAGCAGTTTGGATAGCGGGAACTCCTACGAGCAGTACTTC. This encodes CASSLDSGNSYEQYF.

This sequence joins TRBV27 and TRBJ2-3; possible D gene TRBD1, 5 bases. This CDR3 region has 15 residues. V shed 0 bases and J shed 6 bases, with 13 bases lying between them. CDR1 is MNHEY and CDR2 is SMNVEV in the germline V gene (reference sequence). The chain's CDR3 is CASSLSPTRVDTQYF. Here the CDR3 DNA reads TGTGCCAGCAGTTTATCGCCTACCAGGGTGGATACGCAGTATTTT.

This chain uses TRBV14 with TRBJ2-1; 13 bases map to TRBD2. Germline V gene data show CDR1 as SGHDN and CDR2 as FVKESK. This CDR3 has 17 residues. V dropped 4 bases and J dropped 2; count of bases not matched to a gene: 5. The CDR3 DNA sequence: TGTGCCAGCAGCCGACGACTAGCGGGAGGCCCCTACAATGAGCAGTTCTTC. It is translated as CASSRRLAGGPYNEQFF. Full variable domain (rest looked up from reference TRBV14 and TRBJ2-1): EAGVTQFPSHSVIEKGQTVTLRCDPISGHDNLYWYRRVMGKEIKFLLHFVKESKQDESGMPNNRFLAERTGGTYSTLKVQPAELEDSGVYFCASSRRLAGGPYNEQFFGPGTRLTVL.

Note on this clonotype: One end of the junction fails to match germline, which may point to a read error. The chain recombines TRBV5-1 with TRBJ2-1; perhaps TRBD2 as D (6 bases). The CDR3 extends over 15 amino acids. CDR1 SGHRS and CDR2 YFSETQ come from the germline V gene. The DNA of the CDR3 is TGCGCCAGCAGCTTCCGGGACTCGTCCTTCAATGAGCAGTTCTTC. Translated, it gives CASSFRDSSFNEQFF.

The CDR3 region is CASSSGQNQPQHF. CDR3 sequence (DNA): TGTGCCAGCAGTTCGGGACAGAATCAGCCCCAGCATTTT. This chain connects TRBV28 to TRBJ1-5; 7 bases map to TRBD1. The germline gives CDR1 MDHEN, CDR2 SYDVKM. This CDR3 has 13 residues. V shed 4 bases, J shed 4 bases, and the junction held 1 base outside the gene matches.

J is TRBJ1-1 and V is TRBV27; 7 bases map to TRBD1. Germline values: CDR1 MNHEY, CDR2 SMNVEV (reference sequence). This CDR3 comprises 13 residues. V dropped 10 bases and J dropped 4; count of bases not matched to a gene: 9. In nucleotides, the CDR3 is TGTGCCACACAGGGGCGAGTGGGCACTGAAGCTTTCTTT. Its translation: CATQGRVGTEAFF.

The chain couples TRBV7-2 to TRBJ1-5, with 10 positions matching TRBD1. This CDR3 contains 15 residues. CDR1 is SGHTA and CDR2 is FQGNSA in the germline V gene. J lost 7 bases, V lost 2 bases, and 5 bases had no gene match. CDR3: CASSLHGQGEQPQHF. CDR3 nucleotides: TGTGCCAGCAGCTTACATGGACAGGGGGAACAGCCCCAGCATTTT. Together with reference TRBV7-2 and TRBJ1-5, the CDR3 gives the full variable domain: GAGVSQSPSNKVTEKGKDVELRCDPISGHTALYWYRQSLGQGLEFLIYFQGNSAPDKSGLPSDRFSAERTGGSVSTLTIQRTQQEDSAVYLCASSLHGQGEQPQHFGDGTRLSIL.

J is TRBJ1-2 and V is TRBV20-1; no reliable D call. Germline loops: CDR1 DFQATT, CDR2 SNEGSKA (reference sequence). V lost 0 bases to trimming and J lost 5 bases, with 10 bases between them. The CDR3 is 13 amino acids. Here the CDR3 DNA reads TGCAGTGCTAGAGAGGGAGTCGGGTATGGCTACACCTTC. Its protein product is CSAREGVGYGYTF.

This clonotype was counted a few times. V and J are TRBV6-2 or TRBV6-3 and TRBJ2-7; D gene ambiguous. The CDR3 totals 13 residues. The V gene lost 0 bases and the J gene lost 5 bases, with 8 bases spanning the gap. Germline assignment: CDR1 MNHEY and CDR2 SVGEGT. The CDR3 region is CASSYSIVNEQYF. The CDR3 DNA reads as TGTGCCAGCAGTTACTCGATTGTCAACGAGCAGTACTTC.

This clonotype turned up a few times. The J gene is TRBJ2-7, the V gene TRBV6-1, with 10 bases that match TRBD2. The ends lost 7 bases at V and 1 base at J; junction bases unmatched: 7. The CDR3 extends over 15 amino acids. Germline V gene data show CDR1 as MNHNS and CDR2 as SASEGT. The chain's CDR3 is CASTSTSGKSYEQYF. The CDR3 DNA is TGTGCCAGCACCTCCACTAGCGGGAAGTCCTACGAGCAGTACTTC.

The chain recombines TRBV18 with TRBJ2-1, with D maybe TRBD1 (5 bases). The CDR3 is made up of 16 amino acids. Germline loops: CDR1 KGHSH, CDR2 LQKENI. V was trimmed by 3 bases and J by 2 bases, leaving 14 bases between them. CDR3 region: CASSPGRAGAYNEQFF. The DNA for the CDR3 is TGTGCCAGCTCACCGGGGCGCGCCGGCGCCTACAATGAGCAGTTCTTC.

The sample holds a few counts of this clonotype. This chain joins TRBV3-1 and TRBJ1-2, with no clear D. Between the trimmed V and J ends, which lost 0 bases and 6 bases, there was a span of 11 bases. Germline V gene lookup returns CDR1 LGHDT and CDR2 YNNKEL (reference sequence). This CDR3 is built from 14 residues. This CDR3 is CASSQESRENGYTF. CDR3 coding DNA: TGTGCCAGCAGCCAAGAAAGTCGGGAGAATGGCTACACCTTC.

This clonotype was seen a few times. The CDR3 reads CASSPGLGARLVDEQFF. The CDR3 DNA reads TGTGCCAGCAGTCCGGGACTTGGGGCCCGGCTTGTCGATGAGCAGTTCTTC. The rearrangement uses TRBV12-3 or TRBV12-4 and TRBJ2-1; a weak D match, TRBD2 (6 bases). The V end lost 5 bases, the J end lost 8 bases, and 25 bases lay between the germline ends. The CDR3 covers 17 residues.

This clonotype was counted only a few times. The chain recombines TRBV19 with TRBJ2-1, with TRBD2 identical over 10 bases. With V trimmed by 6 bases and J by 2 bases, 1 base remained unmatched. The CDR3 is made up of 14 amino acids. Germline V CDR1 and CDR2: LNHDA, SQIVND (reference sequence). CDR3 sequence: CASRLAGTYNEQFF. The CDR3 nucleotides are TGTGCCAGTAGACTAGCGGGAACCTACAATGAGCAGTTCTTC.

The table lists this clonotype with a few counts. V and J are TRBV20-1 and TRBJ2-1, with TRBD2 matching over 7 bases. Germline loops: CDR1 DFQATT, CDR2 SNEGSKA (reference sequence). V shed 6 bases and J 3 bases; nucleotides not matched to a gene: 11. This CDR3 has 15 residues. The CDR3 protein is CSAYLADKYYNEQFF. CDR3 bases: TGCAGTGCCTATCTAGCGGATAAGTACTACAATGAGCAGTTCTTC.

This clonotype was found many times. CDR3 sequence: CAISEQGEEQYF. For the CDR3, the DNA is TGTGCCATCAGTGAGCAGGGGGAAGAGCAGTACTTC. V usage is TRBV10-3 and J usage is TRBJ2-7; 7 bases align to TRBD1. The CDR3 sequence is 12 residues long. CDR1 ENHRY and CDR2 SYGVKD come from the germline V gene. Trimming removed 2 bases from V and 7 bases from J; junction bases left unmatched: 2.